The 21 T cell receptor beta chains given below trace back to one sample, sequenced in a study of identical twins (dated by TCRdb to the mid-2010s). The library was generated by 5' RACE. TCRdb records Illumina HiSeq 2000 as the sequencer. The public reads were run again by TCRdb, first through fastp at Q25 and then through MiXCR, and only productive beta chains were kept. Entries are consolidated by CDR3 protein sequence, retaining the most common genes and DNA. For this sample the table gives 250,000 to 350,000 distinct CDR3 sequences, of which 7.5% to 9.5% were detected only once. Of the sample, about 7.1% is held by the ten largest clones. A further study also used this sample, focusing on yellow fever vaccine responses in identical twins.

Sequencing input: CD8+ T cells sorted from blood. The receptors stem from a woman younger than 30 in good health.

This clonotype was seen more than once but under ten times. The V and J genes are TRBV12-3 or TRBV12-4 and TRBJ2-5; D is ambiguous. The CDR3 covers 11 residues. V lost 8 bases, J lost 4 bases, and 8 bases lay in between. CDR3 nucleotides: TGTGCCAGCCGGGCCCTAGAGACCCAGTACTTC. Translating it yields CASRALETQYF.

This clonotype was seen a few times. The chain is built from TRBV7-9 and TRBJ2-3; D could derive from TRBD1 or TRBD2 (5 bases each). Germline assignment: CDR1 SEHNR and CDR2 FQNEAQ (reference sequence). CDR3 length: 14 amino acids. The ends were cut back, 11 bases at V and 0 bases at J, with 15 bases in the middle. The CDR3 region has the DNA TGTGCCGACCGGGGCGGCACTAGCACAGATACGCAGTATTTT. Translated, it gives CADRGGTSTDTQYF.

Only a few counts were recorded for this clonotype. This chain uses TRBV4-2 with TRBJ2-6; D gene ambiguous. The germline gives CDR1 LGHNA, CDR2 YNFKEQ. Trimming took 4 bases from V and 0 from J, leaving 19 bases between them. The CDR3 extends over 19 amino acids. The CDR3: CASSLQMTNISSGANVLTF. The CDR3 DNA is TGTGCCAGCAGCCTACAGATGACAAATATTAGCTCTGGGGCCAACGTCCTGACTTTC.

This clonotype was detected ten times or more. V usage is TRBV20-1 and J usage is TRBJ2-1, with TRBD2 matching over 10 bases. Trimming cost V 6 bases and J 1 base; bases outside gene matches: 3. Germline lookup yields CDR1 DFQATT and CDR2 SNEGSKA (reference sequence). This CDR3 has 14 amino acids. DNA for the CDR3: TGCAGTGCGAATAGCGGGGGGTCCTACAATGAGCAGTTCTTC. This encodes CSANSGGSYNEQFF.

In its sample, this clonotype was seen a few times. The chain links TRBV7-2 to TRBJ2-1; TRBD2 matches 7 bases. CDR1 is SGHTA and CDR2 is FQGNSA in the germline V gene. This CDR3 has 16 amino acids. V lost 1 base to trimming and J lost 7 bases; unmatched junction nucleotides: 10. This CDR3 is CASSLVGGSSVNEQFF. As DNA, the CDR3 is TGTGCCAGCAGCTTAGTTGGCGGGAGTAGTGTTAATGAGCAGTTCTTC.

The CDR3 bases are TGTGCCAGCAGTCCCGGAAAGGACCTTAAAGAGACCCAGTACTTC. It yields the protein CASSPGKDLKETQYF. The rearrangement links TRBV12-3 or TRBV12-4 to TRBJ2-5; D gene uncertain. V dropped 5 bases and J dropped 3 bases, with 16 bases sitting between them. The CDR3 is 15 amino acids.

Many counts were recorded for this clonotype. The DNA of the CDR3 is TGTGCCAAAACCGAGGGACTAGCGGGAGCAGATACGCAGTATTTT. The encoded protein is CAKTEGLAGADTQYF. The chain recombines TRBV6-2 or TRBV6-3 with TRBJ2-3; 14 bases line up with TRBD2. J lost 4 bases, V lost 10 bases, and 7 bases had no gene match. In germline, CDR1 is MNHEY, CDR2 SVGEGT. This CDR3 comprises 15 residues.

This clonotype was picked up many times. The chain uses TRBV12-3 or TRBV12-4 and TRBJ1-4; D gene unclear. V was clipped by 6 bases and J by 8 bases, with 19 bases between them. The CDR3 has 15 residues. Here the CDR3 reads CASRTDLEKWEKLFF. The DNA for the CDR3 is TGTGCCAGCAGGACCGATTTGGAAAAGTGGGAAAAACTGTTTTTT.

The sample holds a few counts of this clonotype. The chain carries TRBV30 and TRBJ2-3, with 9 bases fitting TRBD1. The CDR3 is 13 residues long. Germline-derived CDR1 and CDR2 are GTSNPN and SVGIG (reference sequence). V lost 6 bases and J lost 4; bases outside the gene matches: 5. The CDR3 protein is CACDTGGSDTQYF. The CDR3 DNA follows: TGTGCCTGCGATACAGGGGGCTCAGATACGCAGTATTTT.

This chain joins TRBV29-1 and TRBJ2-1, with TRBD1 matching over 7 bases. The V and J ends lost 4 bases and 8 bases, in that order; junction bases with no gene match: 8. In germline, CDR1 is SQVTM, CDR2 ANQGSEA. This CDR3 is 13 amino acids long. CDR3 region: CSVVETGWYEQFF. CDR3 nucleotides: TGCAGCGTTGTGGAGACAGGGTGGTATGAGCAGTTCTTC.

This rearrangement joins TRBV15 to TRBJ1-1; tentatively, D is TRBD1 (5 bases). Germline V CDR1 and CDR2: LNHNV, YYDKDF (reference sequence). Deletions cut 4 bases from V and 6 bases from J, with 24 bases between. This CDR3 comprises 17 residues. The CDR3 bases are TGTGCCACCAGCAAGTCCTTTGCAGGAGGGGAAGGTCCTGAAGCTTTCTTT. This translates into CATSKSFAGGEGPEAFF.

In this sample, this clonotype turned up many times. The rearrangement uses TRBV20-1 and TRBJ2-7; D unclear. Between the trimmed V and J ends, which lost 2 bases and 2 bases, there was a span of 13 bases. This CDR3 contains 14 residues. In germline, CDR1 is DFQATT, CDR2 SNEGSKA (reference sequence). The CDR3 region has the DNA TGCAGTGCTAGACTAGGTGCGGCCCCCTACGAGCAGTACTTC. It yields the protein CSARLGAAPYEQYF.

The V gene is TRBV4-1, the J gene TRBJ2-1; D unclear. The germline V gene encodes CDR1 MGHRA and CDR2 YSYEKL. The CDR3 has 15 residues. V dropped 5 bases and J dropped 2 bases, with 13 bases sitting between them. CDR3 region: CASSDRQEPYNEQFF. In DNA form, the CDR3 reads TGCGCCAGCAGCGACCGACAAGAGCCCTACAATGAGCAGTTCTTC.

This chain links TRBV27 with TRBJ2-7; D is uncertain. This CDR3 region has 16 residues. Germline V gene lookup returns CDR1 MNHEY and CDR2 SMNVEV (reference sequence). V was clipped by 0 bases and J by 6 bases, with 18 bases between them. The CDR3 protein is CASSLSYGYQALEQYF. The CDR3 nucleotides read TGTGCCAGCAGTTTATCCTACGGCTACCAAGCCCTCGAGCAGTACTTC.

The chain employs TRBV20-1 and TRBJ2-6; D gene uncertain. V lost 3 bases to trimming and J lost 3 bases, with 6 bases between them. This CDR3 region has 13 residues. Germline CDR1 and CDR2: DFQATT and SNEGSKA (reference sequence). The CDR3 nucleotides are TGCAGTGCTAGGCCCCTTGGGGCCAACGTCCTGACTTTC. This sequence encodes CSARPLGANVLTF.

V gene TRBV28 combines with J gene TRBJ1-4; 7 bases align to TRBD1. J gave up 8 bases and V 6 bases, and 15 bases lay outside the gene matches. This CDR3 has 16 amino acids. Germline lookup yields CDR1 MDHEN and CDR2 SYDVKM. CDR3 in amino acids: CASSPRLRDSHEKLFF. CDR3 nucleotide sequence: TGTGCCAGCAGCCCGCGCCTCCGGGACAGTCACGAAAAACTGTTTTTT. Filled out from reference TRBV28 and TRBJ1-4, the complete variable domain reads DVKVTQSSRYLVKRTGEKVFLECVQDMDHENMFWYRQDPGLGLRLIYFSYDVKMKEKGDIPEGYSVSREKKERFSLILESASTNQTSMYLCASSPRLRDSHEKLFFGSGTQLSVL.

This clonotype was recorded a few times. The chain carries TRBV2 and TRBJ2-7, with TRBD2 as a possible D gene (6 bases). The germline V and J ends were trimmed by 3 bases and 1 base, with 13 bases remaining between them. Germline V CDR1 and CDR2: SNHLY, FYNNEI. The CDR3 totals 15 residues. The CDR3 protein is CASSDTQRASYEQYF. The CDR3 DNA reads TGTGCCAGCAGTGATACACAGCGGGCGTCCTACGAGCAGTACTTC.

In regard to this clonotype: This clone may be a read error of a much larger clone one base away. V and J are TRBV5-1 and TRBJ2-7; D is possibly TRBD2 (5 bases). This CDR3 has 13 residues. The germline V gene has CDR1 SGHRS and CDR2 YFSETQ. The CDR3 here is CASSWTTNYGQYF. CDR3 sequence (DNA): TGCGCCAGCAGCTGGACGACTAACTACGGGCAGTACTTC.

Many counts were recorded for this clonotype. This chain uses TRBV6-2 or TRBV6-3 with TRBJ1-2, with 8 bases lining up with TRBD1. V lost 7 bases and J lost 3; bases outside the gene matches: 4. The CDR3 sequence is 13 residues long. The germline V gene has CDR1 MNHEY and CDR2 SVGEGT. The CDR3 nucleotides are TGTGCCAGCAAGGACAGGGAGGACTATGGCTACACCTTC. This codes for CASKDREDYGYTF.

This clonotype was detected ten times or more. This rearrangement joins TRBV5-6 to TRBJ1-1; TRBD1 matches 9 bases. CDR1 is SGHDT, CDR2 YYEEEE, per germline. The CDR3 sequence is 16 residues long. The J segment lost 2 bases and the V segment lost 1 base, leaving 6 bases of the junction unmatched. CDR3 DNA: TGTGCCAGCAGCTTGACCACAGGGGGCTACAACACTGAAGCTTTCTTT. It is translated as CASSLTTGGYNTEAFF.

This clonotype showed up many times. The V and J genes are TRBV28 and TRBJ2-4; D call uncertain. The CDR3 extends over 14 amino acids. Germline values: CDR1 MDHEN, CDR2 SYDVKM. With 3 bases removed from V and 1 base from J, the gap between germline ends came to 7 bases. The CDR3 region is CASSFSGAKNIQYF. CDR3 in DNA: TGTGCCAGCAGTTTCTCAGGTGCCAAAAACATTCAGTACTTC. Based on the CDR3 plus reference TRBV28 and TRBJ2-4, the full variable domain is DVKVTQSSRYLVKRTGEKVFLECVQDMDHENMFWYRQDPGLGLRLIYFSYDVKMKEKGDIPEGYSVSREKKERFSLILESASTNQTSMYLCASSFSGAKNIQYFGAGTRLSVL.